This T cell receptor (beta chain) was sequenced in a study of human T cells and chemical hapten exposure. Overall study findings and caveats: Expanded TCR counts at PT1 went up together with patch test score, a positive correlation.

Germline V gives CDR1 SQVTM, CDR2 ANQGSEA. Trimming took off 1 base at V and 5 bases at J, with 11 bases between the two ends. This CDR3 contains 13 residues. Time point of the sample: patch test 1, 2 weeks after DPC sensitization. The treatment denotes: therapeutic diphenylcyclopropenone sensitization with weekly scalp DPC. Unfractionated whole blood yielded the extracted total RNA. Prior to application of each patch test, blood was drawn. This clonotype was seen ten or more times. Its antigen is not known. TCRdb re-derived calls from the RACE reads in MiXCR, one entry per CDR3 protein. The data contain 39,000 or so distinct CDR3 sequences, over 3.5% of them singletons.

The sequence was obtained from a man aged 50 to 60 with alopecia areata. Some clones in this sample may be carry-over from other donors' samples. Here the sequenced sample was whole blood, taken in connection with sensitization to the hapten diphenylcyclopropenone (DPC). The chain is built from TRBV29-1 and TRBJ2-5; tentative D call: TRBD2 (5 bases). CDR3 sequence reads: CSVEGLAGETQYF. DNA for the CDR3: TGCAGCGTTGAAGGACTGGCGGGCGAGACCCAGTACTTC.